The entry that follows covers one T cell receptor beta chain sequence. This receptor's antigen is unknown. The conserved phenylalanine or tryptophan normally closing the CDR3 is absent here, so this likely arose from a read error. The CDR3 is 17 amino acids long, termini counted. Only the CDR3 DNA stays, 51 bases, in frame from base 1. Reading the germline V gene gives CDR1 SGHAT and CDR2 FQNNGV. This sample was taken from a study of tumor-infiltrating lymphocytes in primary liver carcinoma (dated by TCRdb to about 2017). As for the study more broadly: Hepatocellular carcinoma (four) or combined HCC and intrahepatic cholangiocarcinoma (one) was present in the five patients, who were three men and two women aged 30 to 69 years. The five patients had tumors staged T1-T3 N0M0, with maximum diameters ranging from about 4 to 10 cm. Each sample produced roughly 3.65 to 7.5 million productive TCRbeta reads, and read depth showed no significant difference between tissue types. Across five regions of each liver tumor, along with adjacent normal tissue and blood, the study brought together TCRbeta repertoire sequencing, expression microarrays and whole-exome sequencing. A total of 35 or so specimens from 5 patients, comprising about 25 tumor regions, 5 adjacent noncancerous liver tissues and 5 peripheral blood samples, were covered by TCRbeta repertoire sequencing. Repertoires from technical replicates were highly reproducible, with mean shared-clone rates roughly 0.86 and correlation coefficients above 0.98.

Without any cell sorting, total RNA and DNA were extracted together from 20-30 mg of bulk tissue using the AllPrep DNA/RNA mini kit. A handful of patients with histopathologically diagnosed primary liver carcinoma underwent surgical resection in China between late 2015 and early 2016. Chronic HBV infection was present in the patients, and the patients were treatment-naive at sampling. Fresh tumor and adjacent tissue pieces were bisected; one half was stored in RNAlater at -80°C, the other sent for histology. Here is what the overall study found, with its caveats: Compared with blood, tumors had a significantly larger share of the repertoire taken up by the top 250 clones (p = 0.039). Bulk unsorted samples precluded comparing CD4+ and CD8+ T cell repertoires. Only a few patients were included in the study, and the authors note that the findings should be validated in a larger study. Repertoire overlap was higher between tumor regions (mean around 35%) than tumor-adjacent (approximately 17%) or tumor-blood (14%) pairs, consistent with antigen-driven expansion. Because sequencing covered only the TCR beta chain and unpaired alpha chains were not captured, true repertoire diversity is likely underestimated.

TCRbeta-specific cDNA was reverse-transcribed from about 520 ng total RNA using a constant-region primer and ProtoScript II reverse transcriptase. The TCRbeta libraries were prepared through three rounds of nested multiplex PCR following a slightly modified ARM-PCR procedure. Each of the first two PCR rounds ran for nine to eleven cycles and used multiplex TRBV1-TRBV30 forward primers together with a Cbeta reverse primer. Sample barcodes and Illumina adapters were attached in a final 25-cycle PCR using Deep VentR polymerase. Amplicons of 200-500 bp were gel-purified with a QIAquick gel extraction kit before sequencing. TCRbeta amplicons were sequenced on an Illumina HiSeq 2500 with 250-bp paired-end reads. On the authors' methods: Reads were quality-trimmed with Trimmomatic v0.33, and paired reads were merged with FLASH v1.2.11 to recover full CDR3 sequences. V, D and J germline segments were assigned to the rearranged TCRbeta sequences using MiGEC v1.2.1b. VDJtools v1.0.0 computed clonotype statistics and Shannon-Wiener diversity indices. Except for diversity analysis, only the 250 most abundant clonotypes of each sample were used in subsequent analyses to reduce sampling bias. TCRdb's own reprocessing of the public reads used fastp at Q25 and MiXCR and kept productive beta chains. CDR3 protein duplicates are merged, each entry listing the most common genes and DNA. The V and J calls follow TCRdb's processing rather than the paper's. A total of 45,000 or so distinct CDR3 sequences appear in this sample, more than 70% of them only once. The ten biggest clones cover 35% to 45% of the sample.

The sequence joins TRBV11-2 to TRBJ2-3; 8 bases in the middle match TRBD2. The sequence came from a young woman with primary liver carcinoma and hepatitis B virus infection. Specimen: tumor-adjacent normal liver tissue. Here is the DNA: TGTACCAGCAGCCATCGACGGAGCGGGAGCCTCACAGATACGCAGTATTAT. This gives the protein CTSSHRRSGSLTDTQYY.